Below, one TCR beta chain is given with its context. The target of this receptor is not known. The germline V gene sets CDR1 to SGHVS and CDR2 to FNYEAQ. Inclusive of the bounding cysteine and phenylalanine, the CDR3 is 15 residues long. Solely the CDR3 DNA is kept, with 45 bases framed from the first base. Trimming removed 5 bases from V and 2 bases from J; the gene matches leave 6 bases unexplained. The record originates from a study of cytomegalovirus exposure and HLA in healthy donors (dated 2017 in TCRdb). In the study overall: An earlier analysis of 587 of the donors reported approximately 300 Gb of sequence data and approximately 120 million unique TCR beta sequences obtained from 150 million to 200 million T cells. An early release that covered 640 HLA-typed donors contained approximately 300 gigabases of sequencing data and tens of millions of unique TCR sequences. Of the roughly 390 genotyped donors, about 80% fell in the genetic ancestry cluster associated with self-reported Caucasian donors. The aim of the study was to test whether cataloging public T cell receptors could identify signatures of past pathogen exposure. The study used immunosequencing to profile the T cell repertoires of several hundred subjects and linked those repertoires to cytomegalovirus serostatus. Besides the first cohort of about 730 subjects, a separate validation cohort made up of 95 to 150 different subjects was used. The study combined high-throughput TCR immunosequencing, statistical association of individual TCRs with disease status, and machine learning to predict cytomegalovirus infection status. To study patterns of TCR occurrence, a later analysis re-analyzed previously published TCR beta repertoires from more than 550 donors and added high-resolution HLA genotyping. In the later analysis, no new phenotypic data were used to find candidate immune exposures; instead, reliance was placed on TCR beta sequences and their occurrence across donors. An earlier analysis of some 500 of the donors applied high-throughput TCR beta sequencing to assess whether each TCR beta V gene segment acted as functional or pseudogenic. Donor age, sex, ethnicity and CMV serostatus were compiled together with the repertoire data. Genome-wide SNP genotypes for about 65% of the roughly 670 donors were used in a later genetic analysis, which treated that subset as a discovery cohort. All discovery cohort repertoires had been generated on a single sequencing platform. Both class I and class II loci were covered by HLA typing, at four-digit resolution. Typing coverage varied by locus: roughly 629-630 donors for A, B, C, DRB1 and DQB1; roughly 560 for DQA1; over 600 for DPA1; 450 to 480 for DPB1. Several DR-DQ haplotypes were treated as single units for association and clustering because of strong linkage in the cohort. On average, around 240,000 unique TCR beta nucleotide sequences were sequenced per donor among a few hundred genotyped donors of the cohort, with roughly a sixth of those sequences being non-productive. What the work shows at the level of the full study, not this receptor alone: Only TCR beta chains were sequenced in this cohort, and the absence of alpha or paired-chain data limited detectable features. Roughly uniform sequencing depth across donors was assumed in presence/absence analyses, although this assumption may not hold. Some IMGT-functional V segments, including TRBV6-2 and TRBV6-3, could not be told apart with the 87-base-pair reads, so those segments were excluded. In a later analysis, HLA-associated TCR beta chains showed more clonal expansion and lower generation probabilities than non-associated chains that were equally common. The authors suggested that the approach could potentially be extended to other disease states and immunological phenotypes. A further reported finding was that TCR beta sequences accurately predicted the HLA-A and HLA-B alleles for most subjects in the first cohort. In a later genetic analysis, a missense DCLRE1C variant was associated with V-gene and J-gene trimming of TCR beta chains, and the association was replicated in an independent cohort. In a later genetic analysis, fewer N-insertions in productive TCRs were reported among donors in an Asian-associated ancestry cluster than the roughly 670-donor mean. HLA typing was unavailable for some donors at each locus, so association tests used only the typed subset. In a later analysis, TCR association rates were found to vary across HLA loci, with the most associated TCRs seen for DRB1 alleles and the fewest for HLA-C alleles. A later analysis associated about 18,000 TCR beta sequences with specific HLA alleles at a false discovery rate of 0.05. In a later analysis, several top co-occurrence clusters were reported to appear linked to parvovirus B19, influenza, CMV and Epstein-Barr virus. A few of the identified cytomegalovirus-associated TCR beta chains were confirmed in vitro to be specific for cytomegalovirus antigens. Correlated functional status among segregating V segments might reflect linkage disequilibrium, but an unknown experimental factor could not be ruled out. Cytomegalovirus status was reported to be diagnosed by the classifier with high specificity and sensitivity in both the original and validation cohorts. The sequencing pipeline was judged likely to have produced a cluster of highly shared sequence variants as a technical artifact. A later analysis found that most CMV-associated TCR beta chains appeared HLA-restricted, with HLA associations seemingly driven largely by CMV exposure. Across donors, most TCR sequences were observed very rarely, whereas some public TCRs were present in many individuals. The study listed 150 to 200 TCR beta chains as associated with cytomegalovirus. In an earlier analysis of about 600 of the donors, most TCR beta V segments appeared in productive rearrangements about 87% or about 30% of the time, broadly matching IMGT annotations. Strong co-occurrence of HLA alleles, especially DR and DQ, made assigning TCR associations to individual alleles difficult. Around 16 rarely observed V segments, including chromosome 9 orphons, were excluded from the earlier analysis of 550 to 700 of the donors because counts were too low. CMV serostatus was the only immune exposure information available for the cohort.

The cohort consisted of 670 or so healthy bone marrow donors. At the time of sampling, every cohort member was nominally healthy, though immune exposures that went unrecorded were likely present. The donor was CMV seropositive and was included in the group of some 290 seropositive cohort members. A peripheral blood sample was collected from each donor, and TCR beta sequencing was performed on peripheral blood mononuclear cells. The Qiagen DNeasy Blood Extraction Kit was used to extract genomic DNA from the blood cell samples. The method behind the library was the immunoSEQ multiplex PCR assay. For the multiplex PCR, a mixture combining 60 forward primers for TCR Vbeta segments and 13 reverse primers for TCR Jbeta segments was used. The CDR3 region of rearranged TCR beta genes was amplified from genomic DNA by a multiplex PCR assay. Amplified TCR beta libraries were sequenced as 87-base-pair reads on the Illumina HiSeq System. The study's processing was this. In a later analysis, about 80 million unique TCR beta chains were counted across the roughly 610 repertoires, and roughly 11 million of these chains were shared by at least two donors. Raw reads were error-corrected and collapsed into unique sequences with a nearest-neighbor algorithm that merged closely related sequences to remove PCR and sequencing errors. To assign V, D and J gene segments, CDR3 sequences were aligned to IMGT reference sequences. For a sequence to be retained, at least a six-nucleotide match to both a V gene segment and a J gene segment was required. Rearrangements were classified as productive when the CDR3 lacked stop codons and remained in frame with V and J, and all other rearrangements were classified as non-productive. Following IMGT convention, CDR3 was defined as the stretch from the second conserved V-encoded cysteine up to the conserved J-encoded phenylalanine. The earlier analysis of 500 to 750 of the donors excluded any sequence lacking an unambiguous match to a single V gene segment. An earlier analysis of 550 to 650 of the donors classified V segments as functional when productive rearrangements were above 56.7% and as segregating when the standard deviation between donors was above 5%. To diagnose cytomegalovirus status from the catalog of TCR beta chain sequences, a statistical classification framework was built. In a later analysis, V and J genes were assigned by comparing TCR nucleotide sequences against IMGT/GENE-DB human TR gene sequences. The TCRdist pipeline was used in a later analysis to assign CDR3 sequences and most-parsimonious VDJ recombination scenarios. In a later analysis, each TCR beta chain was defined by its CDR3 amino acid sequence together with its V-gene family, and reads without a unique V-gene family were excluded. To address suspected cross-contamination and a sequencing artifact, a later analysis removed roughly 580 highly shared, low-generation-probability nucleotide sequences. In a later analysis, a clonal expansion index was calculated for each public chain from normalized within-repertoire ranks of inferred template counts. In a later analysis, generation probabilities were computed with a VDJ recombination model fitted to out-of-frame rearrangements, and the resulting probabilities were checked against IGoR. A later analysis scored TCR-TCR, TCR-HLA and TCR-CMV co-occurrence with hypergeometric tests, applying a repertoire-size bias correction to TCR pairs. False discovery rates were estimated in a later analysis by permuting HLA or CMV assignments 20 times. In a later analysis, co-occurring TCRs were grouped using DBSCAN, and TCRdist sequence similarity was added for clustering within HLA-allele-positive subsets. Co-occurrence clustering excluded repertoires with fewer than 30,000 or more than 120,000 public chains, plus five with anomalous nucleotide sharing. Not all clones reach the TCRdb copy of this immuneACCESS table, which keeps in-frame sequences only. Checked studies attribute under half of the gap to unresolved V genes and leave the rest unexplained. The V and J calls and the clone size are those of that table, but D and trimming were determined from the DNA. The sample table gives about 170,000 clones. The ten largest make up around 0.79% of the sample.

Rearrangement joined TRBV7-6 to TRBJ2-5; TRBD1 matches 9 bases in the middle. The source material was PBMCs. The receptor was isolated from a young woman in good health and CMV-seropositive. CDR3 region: CASSIGTGNQETQYF. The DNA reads TGTGCCAGCAGCATCGGGACAGGGAATCAAGAGACCCAGTACTTC.